This T cell receptor (beta chain) was recorded in a study of preoperative IRX-2 immunotherapy in early breast cancer. This CDR3 is 12 amino acids long. From germline, CDR1 is LNHDA and CDR2 SQIVND (reference sequence). V was cut by 8 bases and J by 1 base, with 8 bases left in between. Treatment noted: preoperative locoregional IRX-2 cytokine immunotherapy. Method: immunoSEQ multiplex PCR; TCRdb's copy keeps in-frame clones and lacks some. This sample has some 30,000 clones, with roughly nine tenths found just once. The TCR sequence derives from a human donor with breast cancer. J is TRBJ1-1 and V is TRBV19; unclear D gene. Source: tumor tissue, taken after IRX-2 immunotherapy. The CDR3 spells CASSFPNTEAFF. The CDR3, as DNA: TGTGCCAGTTCCTTCCCGAACACTGAAGCTTTCTTT.